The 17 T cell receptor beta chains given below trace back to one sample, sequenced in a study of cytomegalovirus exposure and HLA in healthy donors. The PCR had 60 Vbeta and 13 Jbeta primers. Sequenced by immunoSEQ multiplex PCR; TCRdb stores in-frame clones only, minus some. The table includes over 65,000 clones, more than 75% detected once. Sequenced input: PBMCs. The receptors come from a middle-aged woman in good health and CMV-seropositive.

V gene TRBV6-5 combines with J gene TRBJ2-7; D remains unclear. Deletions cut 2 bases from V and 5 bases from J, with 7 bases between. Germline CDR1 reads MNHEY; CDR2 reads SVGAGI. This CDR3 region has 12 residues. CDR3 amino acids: CASSYSGHEQYF. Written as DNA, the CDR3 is TGTGCCAGCAGTTACAGTGGGCACGAGCAGTACTTC.

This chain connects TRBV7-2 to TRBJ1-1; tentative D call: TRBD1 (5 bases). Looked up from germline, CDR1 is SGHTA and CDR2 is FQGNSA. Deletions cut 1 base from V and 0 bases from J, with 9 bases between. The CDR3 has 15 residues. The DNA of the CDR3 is TGTGCCAGCAGCTTAGAGGGACTTCTGAACACTGAAGCTTTCTTT. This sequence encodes CASSLEGLLNTEAFF.

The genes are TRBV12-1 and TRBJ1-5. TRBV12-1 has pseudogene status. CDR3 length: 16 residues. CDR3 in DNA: TGTGCCAGCAGCCTCCCCCCCGGGGGGCGTGATCAGCCCCAGCATTTT. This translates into CASSLPPGGRDQPQHF.

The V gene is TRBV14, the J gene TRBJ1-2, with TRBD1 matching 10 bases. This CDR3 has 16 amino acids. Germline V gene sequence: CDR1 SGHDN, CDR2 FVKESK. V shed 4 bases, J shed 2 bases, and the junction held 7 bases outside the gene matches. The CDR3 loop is CASSPNPGQGNYGYTF. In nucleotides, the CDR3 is TGTGCCAGCAGCCCGAATCCGGGACAGGGGAACTATGGCTACACCTTC.

Written as DNA, the CDR3 is TGTGCCAGCAGCCCACGACTAGCGGGCCTCTACAATGAGCAGTTCTTC. It translates to CASSPRLAGLYNEQFF. The chain carries TRBV7-3 and TRBJ2-1; 10 positions agree with TRBD2. The germline gives CDR1 SGHTA, CDR2 FQGTGA. The CDR3 is 16 amino acids. Trimming at V came to 5 bases and at J to 3 bases, leaving 7 bases not matched to a gene.

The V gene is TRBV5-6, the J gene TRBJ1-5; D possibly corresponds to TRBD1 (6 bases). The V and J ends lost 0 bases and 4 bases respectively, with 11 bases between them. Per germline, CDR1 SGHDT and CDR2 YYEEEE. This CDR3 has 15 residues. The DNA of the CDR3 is TGTGCCAGCAGCTTGGGGACAGTTCCTAATCAGCCCCAGCATTTT. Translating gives CASSLGTVPNQPQHF. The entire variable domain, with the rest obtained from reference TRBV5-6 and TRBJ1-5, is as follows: DAGVTQSPTHLIKTRGQQVTLRCSPKSGHDTVSWYQQALGQGPQFIFQYYEEEERQRGNFPDRFSGHQFPNYSSELNVNALLLGDSALYLCASSLGTVPNQPQHFGDGTRLSIL.

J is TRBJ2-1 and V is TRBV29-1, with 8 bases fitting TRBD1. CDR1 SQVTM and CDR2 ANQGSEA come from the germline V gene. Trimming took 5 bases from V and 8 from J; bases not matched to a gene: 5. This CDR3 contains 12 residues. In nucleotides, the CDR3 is TGCAGCGTTTCCCCAGGGGGCGATGAGCAGTTCTTC. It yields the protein CSVSPGGDEQFF.

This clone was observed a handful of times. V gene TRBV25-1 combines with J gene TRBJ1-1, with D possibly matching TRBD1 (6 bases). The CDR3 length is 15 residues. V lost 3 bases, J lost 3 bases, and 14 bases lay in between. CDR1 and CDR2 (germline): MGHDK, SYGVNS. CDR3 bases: TGTGCCAGCAGTGAGAGGCCCTCAGGGGACACTGAAGCTTTCTTT. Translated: CASSERPSGDTEAFF.

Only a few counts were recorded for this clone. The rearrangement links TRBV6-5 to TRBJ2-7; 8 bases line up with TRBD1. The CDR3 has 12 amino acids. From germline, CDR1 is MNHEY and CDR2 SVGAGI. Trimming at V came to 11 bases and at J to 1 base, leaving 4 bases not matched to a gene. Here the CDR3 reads CAVQGASYEQYF. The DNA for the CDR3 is TGTGCCGTCCAGGGGGCATCCTACGAGCAGTACTTC.

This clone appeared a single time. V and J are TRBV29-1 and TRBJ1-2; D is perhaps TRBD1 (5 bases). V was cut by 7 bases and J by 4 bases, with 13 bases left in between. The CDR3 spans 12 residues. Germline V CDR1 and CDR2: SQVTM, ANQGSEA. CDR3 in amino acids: CSAGGDFYGYTF. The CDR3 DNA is TGCAGCGCCGGCGGGGACTTCTATGGCTACACCTTC. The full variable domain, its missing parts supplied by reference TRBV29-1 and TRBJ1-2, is SAVISQKPSRDICQRGTSLTIQCQVDSQVTMMFWYRQQPGQSLTLIATANQGSEATYESGFVIDKFPISRPNLTFSTLTVSNMSPEDSSIYLCSAGGDFYGYTFGSGTRLTVV.

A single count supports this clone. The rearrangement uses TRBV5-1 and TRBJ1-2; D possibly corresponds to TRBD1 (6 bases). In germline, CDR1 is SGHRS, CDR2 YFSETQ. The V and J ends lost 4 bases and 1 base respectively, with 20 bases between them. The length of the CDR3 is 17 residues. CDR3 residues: CASSPGGGQPYNYGYTF. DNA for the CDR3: TGCGCCAGCAGCCCCGGGGGGGGCCAACCTTATAACTATGGCTACACCTTC.

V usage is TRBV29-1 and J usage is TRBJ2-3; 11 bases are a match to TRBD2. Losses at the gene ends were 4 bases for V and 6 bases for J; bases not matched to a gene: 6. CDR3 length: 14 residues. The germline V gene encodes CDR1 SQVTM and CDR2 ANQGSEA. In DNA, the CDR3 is TGCAGCGTTGGAGTAGCGGGGGGGCGGGATACGCAGTATTTT. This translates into CSVGVAGGRDTQYF.

CDR3 in amino acids: CASSISRVGYGYTF. CDR3 DNA sequence: TGTGCCAGTAGTATTTCCAGGGTGGGGTATGGCTACACCTTC. This rearrangement joins TRBV19 to TRBJ1-2; tentative D call: TRBD1 (5 bases). The CDR3 has 14 residues. The ends were cut back, 3 bases at V and 5 bases at J, with 13 bases in the middle. Germline CDR1 reads LNHDA; CDR2 reads SQIVND (reference sequence).

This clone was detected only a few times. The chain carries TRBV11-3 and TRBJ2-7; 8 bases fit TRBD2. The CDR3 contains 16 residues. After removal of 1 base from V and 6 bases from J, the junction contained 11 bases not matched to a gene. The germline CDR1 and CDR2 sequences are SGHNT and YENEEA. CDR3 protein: CASSLASGGVAGEQYF. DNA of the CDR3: TGTGCCAGCAGCTTAGCCAGCGGGGGAGTCGCGGGCGAGCAGTACTTC.

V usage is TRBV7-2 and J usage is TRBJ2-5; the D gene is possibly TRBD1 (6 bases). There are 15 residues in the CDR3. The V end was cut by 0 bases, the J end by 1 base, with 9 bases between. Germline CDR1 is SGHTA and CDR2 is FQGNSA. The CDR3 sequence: CASSLAQGPQETQYF. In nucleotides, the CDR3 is TGTGCCAGCAGCTTAGCTCAGGGGCCCCAAGAGACCCAGTACTTC.

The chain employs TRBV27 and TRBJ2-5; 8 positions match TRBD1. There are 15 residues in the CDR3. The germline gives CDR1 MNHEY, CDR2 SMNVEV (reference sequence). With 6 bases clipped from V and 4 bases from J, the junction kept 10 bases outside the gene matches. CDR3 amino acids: CASRQRTGMVETQYF. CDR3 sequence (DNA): TGTGCCAGCAGGCAGCGGACAGGGATGGTAGAGACCCAGTACTTC.

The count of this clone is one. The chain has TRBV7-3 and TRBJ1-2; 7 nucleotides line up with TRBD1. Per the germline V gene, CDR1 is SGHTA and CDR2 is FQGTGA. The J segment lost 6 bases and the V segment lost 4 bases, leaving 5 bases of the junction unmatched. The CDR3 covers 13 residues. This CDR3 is CASSSYRGNGYTF. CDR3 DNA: TGTGCCAGCAGCTCCTACAGGGGTAATGGCTACACCTTC.